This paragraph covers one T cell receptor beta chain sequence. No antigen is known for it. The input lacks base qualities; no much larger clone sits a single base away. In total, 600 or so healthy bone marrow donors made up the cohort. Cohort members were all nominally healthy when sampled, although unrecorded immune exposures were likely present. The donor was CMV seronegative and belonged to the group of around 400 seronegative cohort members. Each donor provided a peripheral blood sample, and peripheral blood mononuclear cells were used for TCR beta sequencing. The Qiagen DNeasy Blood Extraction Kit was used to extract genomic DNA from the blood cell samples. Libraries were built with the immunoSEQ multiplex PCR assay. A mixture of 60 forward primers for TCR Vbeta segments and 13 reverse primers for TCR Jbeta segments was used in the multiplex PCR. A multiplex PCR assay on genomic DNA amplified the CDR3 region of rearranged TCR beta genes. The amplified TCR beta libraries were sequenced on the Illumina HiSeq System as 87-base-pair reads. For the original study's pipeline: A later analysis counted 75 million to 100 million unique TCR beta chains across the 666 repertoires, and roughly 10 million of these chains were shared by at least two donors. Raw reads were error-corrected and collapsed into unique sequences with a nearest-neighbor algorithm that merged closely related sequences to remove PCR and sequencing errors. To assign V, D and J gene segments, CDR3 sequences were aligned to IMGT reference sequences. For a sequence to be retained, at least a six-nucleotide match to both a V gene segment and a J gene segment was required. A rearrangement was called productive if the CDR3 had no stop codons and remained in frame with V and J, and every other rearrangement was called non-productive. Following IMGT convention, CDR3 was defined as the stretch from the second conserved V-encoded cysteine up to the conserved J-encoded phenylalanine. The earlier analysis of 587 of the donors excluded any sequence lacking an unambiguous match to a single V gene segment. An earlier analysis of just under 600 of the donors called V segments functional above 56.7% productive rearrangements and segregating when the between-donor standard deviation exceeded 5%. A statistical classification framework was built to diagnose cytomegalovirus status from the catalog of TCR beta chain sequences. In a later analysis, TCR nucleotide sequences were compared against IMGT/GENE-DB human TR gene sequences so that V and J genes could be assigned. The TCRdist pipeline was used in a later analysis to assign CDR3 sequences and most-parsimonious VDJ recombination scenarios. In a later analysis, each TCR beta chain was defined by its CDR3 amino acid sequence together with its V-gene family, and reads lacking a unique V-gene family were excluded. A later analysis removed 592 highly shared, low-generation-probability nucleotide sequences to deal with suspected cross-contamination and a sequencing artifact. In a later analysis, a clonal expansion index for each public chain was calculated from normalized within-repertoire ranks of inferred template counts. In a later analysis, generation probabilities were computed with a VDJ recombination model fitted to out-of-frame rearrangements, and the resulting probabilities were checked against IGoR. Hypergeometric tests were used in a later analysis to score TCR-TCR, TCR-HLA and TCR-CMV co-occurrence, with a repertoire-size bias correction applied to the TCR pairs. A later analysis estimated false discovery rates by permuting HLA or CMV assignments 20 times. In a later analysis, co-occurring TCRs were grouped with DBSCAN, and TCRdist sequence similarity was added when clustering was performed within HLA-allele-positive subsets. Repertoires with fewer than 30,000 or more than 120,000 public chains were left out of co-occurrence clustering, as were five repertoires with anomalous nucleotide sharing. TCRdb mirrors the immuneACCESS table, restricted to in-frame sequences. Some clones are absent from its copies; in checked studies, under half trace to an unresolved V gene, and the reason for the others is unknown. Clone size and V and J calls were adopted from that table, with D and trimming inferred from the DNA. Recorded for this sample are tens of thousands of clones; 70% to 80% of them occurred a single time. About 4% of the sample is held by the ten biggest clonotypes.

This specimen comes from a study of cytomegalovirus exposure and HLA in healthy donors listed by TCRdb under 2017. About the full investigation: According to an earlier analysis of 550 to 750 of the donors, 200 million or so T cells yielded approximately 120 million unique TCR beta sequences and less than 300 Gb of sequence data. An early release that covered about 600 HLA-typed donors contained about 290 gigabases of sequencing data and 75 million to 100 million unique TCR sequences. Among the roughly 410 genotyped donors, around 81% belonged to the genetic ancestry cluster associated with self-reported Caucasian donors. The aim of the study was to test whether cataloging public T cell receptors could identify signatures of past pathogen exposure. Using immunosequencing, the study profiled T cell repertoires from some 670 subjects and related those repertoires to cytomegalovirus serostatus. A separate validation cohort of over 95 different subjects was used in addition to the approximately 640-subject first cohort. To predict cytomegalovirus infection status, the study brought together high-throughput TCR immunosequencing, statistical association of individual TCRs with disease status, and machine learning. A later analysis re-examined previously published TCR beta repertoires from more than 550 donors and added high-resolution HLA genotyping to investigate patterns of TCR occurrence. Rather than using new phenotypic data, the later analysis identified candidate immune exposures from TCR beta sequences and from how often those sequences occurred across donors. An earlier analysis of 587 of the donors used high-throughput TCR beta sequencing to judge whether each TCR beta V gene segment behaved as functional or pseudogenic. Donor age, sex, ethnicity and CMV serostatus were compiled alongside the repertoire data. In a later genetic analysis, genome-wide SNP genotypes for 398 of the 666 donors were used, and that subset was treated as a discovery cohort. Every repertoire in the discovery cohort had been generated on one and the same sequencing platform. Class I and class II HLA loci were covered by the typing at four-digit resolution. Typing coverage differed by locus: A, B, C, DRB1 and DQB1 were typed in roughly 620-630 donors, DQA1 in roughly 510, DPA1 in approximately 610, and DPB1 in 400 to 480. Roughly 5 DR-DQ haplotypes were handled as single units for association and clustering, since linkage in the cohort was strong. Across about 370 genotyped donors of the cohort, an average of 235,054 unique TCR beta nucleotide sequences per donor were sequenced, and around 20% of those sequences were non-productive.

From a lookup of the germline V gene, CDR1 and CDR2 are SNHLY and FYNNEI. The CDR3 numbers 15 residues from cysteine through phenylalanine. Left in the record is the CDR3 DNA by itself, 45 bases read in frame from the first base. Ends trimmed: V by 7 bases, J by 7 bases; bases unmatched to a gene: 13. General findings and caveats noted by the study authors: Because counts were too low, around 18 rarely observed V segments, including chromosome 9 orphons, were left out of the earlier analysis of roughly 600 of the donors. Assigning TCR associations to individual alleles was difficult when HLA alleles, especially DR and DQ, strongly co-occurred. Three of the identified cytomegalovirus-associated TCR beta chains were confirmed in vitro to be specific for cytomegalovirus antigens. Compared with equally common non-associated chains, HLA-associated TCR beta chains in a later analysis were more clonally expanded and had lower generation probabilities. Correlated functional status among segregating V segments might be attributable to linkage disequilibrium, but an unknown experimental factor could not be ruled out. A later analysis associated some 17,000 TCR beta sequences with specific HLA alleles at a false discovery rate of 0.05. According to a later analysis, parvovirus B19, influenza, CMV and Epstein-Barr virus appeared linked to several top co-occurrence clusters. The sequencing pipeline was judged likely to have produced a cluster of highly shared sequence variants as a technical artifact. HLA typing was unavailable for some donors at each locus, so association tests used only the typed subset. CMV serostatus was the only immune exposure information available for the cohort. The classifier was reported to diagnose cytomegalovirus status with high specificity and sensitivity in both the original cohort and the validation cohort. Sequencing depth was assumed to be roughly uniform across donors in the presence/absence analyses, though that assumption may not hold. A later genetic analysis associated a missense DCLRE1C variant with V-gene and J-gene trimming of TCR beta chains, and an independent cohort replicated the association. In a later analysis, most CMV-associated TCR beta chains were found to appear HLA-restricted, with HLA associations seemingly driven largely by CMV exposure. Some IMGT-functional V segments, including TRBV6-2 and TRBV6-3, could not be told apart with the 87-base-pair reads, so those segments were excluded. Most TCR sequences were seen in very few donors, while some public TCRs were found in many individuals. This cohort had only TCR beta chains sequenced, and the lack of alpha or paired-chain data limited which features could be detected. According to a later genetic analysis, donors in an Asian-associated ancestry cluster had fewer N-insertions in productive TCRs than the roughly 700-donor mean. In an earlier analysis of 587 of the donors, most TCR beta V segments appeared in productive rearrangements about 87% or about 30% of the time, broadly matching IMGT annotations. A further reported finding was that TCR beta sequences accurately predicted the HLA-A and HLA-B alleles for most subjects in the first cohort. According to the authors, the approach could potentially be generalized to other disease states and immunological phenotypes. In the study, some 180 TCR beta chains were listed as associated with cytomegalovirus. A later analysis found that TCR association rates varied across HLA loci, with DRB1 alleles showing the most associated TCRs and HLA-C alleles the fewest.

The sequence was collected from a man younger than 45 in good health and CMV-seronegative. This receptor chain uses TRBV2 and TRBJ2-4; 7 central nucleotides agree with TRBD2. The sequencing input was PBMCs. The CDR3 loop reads CASTAGAIVPNIQYF. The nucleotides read TGTGCCAGCACGGCGGGAGCTATCGTTCCTAACATTCAGTACTTC.